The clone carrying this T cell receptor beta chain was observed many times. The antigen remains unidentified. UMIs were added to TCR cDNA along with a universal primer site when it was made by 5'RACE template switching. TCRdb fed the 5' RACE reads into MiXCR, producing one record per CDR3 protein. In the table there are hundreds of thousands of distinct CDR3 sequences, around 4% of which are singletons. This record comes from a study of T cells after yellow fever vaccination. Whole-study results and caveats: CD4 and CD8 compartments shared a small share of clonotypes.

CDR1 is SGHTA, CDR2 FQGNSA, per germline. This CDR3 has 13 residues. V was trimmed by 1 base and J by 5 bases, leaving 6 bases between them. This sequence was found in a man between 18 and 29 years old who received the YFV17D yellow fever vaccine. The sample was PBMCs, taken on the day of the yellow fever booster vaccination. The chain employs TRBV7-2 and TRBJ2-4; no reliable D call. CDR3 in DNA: TGTGCCAGCAGCTTAGACCGTGAAAACATTCAGTACTTC. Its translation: CASSLDRENIQYF.